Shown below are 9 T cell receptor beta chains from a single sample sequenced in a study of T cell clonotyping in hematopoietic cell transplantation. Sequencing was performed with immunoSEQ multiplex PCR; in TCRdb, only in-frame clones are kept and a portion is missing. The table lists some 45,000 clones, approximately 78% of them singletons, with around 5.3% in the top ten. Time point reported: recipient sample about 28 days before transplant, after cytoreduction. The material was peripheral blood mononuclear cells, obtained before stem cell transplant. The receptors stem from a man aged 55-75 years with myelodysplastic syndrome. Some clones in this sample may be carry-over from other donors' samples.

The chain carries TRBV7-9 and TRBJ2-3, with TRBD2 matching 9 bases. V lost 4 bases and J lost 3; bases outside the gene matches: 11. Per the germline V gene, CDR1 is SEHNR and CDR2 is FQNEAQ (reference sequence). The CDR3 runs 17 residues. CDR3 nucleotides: TGTGCCAGCAGCTCTCCCCCGGGACTAGCCATTACAGATACGCAGTATTTT. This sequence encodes CASSSPPGLAITDTQYF.

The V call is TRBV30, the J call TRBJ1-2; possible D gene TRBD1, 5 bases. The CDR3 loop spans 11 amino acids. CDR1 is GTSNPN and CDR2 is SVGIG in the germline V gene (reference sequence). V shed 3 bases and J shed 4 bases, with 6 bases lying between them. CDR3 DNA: TGTGCCTGGAGACAGGTCTATGGCTACACCTTC. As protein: CAWRQVYGYTF.

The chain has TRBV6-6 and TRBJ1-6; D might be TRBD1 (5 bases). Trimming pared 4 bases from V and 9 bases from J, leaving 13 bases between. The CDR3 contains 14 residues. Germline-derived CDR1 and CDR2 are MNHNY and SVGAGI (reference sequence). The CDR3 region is CASSSGFRASPLHF. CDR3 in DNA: TGTGCCAGCAGTTCTGGGTTCAGGGCTTCACCCCTCCACTTT.

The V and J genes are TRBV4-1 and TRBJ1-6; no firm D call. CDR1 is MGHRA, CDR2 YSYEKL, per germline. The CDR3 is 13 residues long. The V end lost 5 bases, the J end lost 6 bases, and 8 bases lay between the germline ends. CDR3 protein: CASSTETNSPLHF. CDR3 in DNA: TGCGCCAGCAGCACTGAAACTAATTCACCCCTCCACTTT.

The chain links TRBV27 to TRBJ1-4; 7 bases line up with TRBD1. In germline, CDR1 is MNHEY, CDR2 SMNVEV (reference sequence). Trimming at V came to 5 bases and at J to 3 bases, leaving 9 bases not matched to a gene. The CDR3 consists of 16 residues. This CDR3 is CASSRNTGVPNEKLFF. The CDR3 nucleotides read TGTGCCAGCAGTCGGAATACAGGGGTCCCTAATGAAAAACTGTTTTTT.

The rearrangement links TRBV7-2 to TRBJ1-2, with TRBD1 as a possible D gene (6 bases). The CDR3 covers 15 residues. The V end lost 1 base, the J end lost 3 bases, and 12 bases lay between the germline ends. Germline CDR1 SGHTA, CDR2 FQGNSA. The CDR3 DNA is TGTGCCAGCAGCTTAGAACGCCAGGGGTACTATGGCTACACCTTC. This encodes CASSLERQGYYGYTF.

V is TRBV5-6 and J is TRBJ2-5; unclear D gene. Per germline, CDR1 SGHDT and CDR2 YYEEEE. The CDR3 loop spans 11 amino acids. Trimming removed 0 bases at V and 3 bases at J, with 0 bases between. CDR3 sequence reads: CASSLEETQYF. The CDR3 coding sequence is TGTGCCAGCAGCTTGGAAGAGACCCAGTACTTC.

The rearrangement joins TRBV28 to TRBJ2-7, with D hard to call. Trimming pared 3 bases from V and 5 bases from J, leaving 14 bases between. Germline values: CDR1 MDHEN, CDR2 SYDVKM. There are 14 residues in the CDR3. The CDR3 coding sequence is TGTGCCAGCAGTTTTCCTGGGGTTTCCCACGAGCAGTACTTC. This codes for CASSFPGVSHEQYF.

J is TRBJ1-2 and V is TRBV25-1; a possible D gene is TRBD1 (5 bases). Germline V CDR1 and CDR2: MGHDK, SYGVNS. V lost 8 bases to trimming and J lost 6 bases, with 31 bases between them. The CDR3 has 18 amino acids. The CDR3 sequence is CASGALGCQLDPPHGYTF. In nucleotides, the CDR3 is TGTGCCAGCGGGGCCCTTGGCTGCCAGCTAGACCCACCCCATGGCTACACCTTC.